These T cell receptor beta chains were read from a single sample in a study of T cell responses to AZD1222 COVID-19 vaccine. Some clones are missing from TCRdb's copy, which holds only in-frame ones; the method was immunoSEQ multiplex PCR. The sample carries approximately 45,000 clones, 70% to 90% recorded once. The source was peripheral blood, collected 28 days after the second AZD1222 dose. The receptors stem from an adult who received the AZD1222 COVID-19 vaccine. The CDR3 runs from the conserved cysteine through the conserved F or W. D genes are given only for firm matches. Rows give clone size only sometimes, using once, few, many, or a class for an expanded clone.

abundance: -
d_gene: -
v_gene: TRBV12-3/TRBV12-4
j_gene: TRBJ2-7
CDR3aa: CASTLPPGVEQYF
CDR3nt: TGTGCCAGCACCCTCCCCCCTGGGGTCGAGCAGTACTTC

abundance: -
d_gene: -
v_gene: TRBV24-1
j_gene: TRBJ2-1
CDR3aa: CATSGNNEQFF
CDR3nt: TGTGCCACCAGTGGAAACAATGAGCAGTTCTTC

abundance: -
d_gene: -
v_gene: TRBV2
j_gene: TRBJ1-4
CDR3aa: CASSPRRDEKLFF
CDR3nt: TGTGCCAGCAGTCCCCGACGGGATGAAAAACTGTTTTTT

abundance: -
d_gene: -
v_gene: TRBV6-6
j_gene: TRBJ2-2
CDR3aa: CASSHATTGTPPRELFF
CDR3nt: TGTGCCAGCAGTCACGCTACTACCGGGACACCCCCCCGGGAGCTGTTTTTT

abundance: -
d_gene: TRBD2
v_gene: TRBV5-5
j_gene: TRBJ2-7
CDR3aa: CASNQPGGTSLSWEQYF
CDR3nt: TGTGCCAGCAACCAACCGGGGGGGACTAGCCTAAGCTGGGAGCAGTACTTC

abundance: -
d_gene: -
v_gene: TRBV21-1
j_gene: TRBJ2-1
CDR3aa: CASGGTYNEQFF
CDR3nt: TGTGCCAGCGGGGGGACCTACAATGAGCAGTTCTTC

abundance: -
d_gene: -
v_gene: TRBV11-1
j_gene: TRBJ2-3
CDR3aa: CASNLMKASTDTQYF
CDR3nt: TGTGCCAGCAACCTGATGAAAGCTAGCACAGATACGCAGTATTTT

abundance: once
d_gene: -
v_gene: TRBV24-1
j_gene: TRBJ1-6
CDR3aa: CATSESGNSPLHF
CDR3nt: TGTGCCACCAGTGAGTCCGGGAATTCACCCCTCCACTTT

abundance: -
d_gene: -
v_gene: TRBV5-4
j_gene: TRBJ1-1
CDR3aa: CASSLGHGGSNTEAFF
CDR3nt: TGTGCCAGCAGCTTGGGGCACGGAGGTTCGAACACTGAAGCTTTCTTT

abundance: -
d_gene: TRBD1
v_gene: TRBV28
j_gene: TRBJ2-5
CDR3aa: CASQKGQIQETQYF
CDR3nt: TGTGCCAGTCAAAAGGGACAGATACAAGAGACCCAGTACTTC

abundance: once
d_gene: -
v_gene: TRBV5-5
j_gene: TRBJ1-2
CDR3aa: CASSLGWDTVYGYTF
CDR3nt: TGTGCCAGCAGCTTGGGTTGGGACACCGTCTATGGCTACACCTTC